The 5 T cell receptor beta chains below come from one sample, sequenced in a study of radiotherapy plus CTLA-4 blockade in lung cancer. TCRdb's table, derived via immunoSEQ multiplex PCR, lists solely in-frame clones and lacks some. Seen here are some 98,000 clones, more than 75% observed once, and the top ten hold around 3.6%. The starting material was peripheral blood, obtained from a patient treated with radiotherapy plus ipilimumab. These receptor sequences come from a human donor with non-small cell lung cancer who had a partial response to radiotherapy plus ipilimumab.

The chain combines TRBV7-6 with TRBJ2-5; TRBD1 agrees at 7 bases. Germline assignment: CDR1 SGHVS and CDR2 FNYEAQ. The length of the CDR3 is 15 residues. The junction had 5 bases not matched to a gene; V was cut back by 1 base and J by 3 bases. The CDR3 region has the DNA TGTGCCAGCAGCTTAGACTGGACAGGAGAAGAGACCCAGTACTTC. It yields the protein CASSLDWTGEETQYF.

J is TRBJ1-5 and V is TRBV29-1; D is possibly TRBD1 (6 bases). Germline V gene sequence: CDR1 SQVTM, CDR2 ANQGSEA. There are 14 residues in the CDR3. Trimming pared 6 bases from V and 2 bases from J, leaving 14 bases between. Here the CDR3 DNA reads TGCAGCGTGGCGTTACAGGGTGGCAATCAGCCCCAGCATTTT. Translation gives CSVALQGGNQPQHF.

The rearrangement links TRBV19 to TRBJ2-7; tentative D call: TRBD2 (6 bases). There are 16 residues in the CDR3. In germline, CDR1 is LNHDA, CDR2 SQIVND (reference sequence). V lost 9 bases and J lost 2, with 23 bases in between. The CDR3 nucleotides read TGTGCCAGACCACTACCAGTGGAGGGGCAACCCTACGAGCAGTACTTC. Amino acid sequence: CARPLPVEGQPYEQYF.

The V gene is TRBV18, the J gene TRBJ2-2, with TRBD2 identical over 7 bases. The ends lost 3 bases at V and 4 bases at J; junction bases unmatched: 8. This CDR3 region has 16 residues. Germline CDR1 is KGHSH and CDR2 is LQKENI. This CDR3 reads CASSPGPGLTTGELFF. DNA of the CDR3: TGTGCCAGCTCACCCGGACCGGGACTAACCACCGGGGAGCTGTTTTTT.

The chain couples TRBV9 to TRBJ1-4; D is undetermined. Trimming cost V 4 bases and J 5 bases, with 9 bases left between them. The germline V gene has CDR1 SGDLS and CDR2 YYNGEE. There are 13 residues in the CDR3. This CDR3 is CASSPIGNEKLFF. The CDR3 nucleotides are TGTGCCAGCAGCCCGATCGGGAATGAAAAACTGTTTTTT. The full variable domain, with the rest looked up from reference TRBV9 and TRBJ1-4, is DSGVTQTPKHLITATGQRVTLRCSPRSGDLSVYWYQQSLDQGLQFLIQYYNGEERAKGNILERFSAQQFPDLHSELNLSSLELGDSALYFCASSPIGNEKLFFGSGTQLSVL.